This note documents a single TCR beta chain sequence. Methods used by the authors: Scientists estimated how many nucleated cells there were by amplifying reference gene primers. The method was immunoSEQ multiplex PCR; TCRdb's version includes in-frame clones alone and lacks a portion of them. That table is the source of V, J and clone size, and D and trimming were worked out from the DNA. Of 300,000 to 350,000 clones in the sample, 80% to 90% were seen once. This specimen belongs to a study of blood T cell repertoires in COVID-19. Individuals aged about 18 to 100 years were recruited from some 26 US areas. Sequencing was performed on PBMCs or T cells enriched from blood (not recorded which). The receptor was derived from a woman between 35 and 50 years old with acute COVID-19.

The CDR3 nucleotides read TGTGCCAGCAGCCCGGACAGACAGTATGGCTACACCTTC. Amino acids: CASSPDRQYGYTF. This sequence joins TRBV11-2 and TRBJ1-2; D perhaps matches TRBD1 (6 bases). The CDR3 length is 13 residues. CDR1 is SGHAT and CDR2 is FQNNGV in the germline V gene. Trimming stripped 5 bases from V and 5 bases from J, with 12 bases between.